This TCR beta chain came from a study of blood T cells in healthy people across ages. Per sample, a minimum of 6.5 million PBMCs were isolated. About this clonotype itself: Antigen: not known.

Together with a sample-barcoded 5' primer, a J-beta primer mix was included in a second PCR lasting about 7 to 11 cycles. MiXCR was run by TCRdb on the 5' RACE reads, yielding one entry per CDR3 protein. The table has hundreds of thousands of distinct CDR3 sequences, roughly 56% seen once. Broader study findings: The study found more naive CD4+ cells and higher diversity in long-lived than aged donors.

The length of the CDR3 is 11 residues. CDR1 is SQVTM, CDR2 ANQGSEA, per germline. Trimming left V 6 bases short and J 12 bases short, with 15 bases between. What was sequenced was blood. The sequence came from a man aged 35 to 55 in good health. The chain uses TRBV29-1 and TRBJ2-1, with D possibly TRBD2 on 5 matching bases. This chain's CDR3 is CSVIALRVQFF. CDR3 nucleotide sequence: TGCAGCGTGATAGCGCTTAGGGTGCAGTTCTTC.